The next 20 T cell receptor beta chains were all read from a single sample in a study of T cells in Graves' hyperthyroidism and ophthalmopathy. Amplified TCR beta CDR3 regions derived from RNA transcripts. The primer set for the first-round RT-PCR of the TCR CDR3 was HTBI. TCRdb re-called the multiplex PCR reads with MiXCR, one entry per CDR3 protein. The data hold fewer than 500,000 distinct CDR3 sequences, with approximately 14% observed a single time. Specimen: blood. These receptor sequences come from a woman in her 30s with Graves' ophthalmopathy.

This clonotype was seen only once. J is TRBJ1-5 and V is TRBV4-1, with TRBD1 identical over 8 bases. The CDR3 extends over 15 amino acids. Per the germline V gene, CDR1 is MGHRA and CDR2 is YSYEKL. Trimming cost V 0 bases and J 6 bases; bases outside gene matches: 4. CDR3 in DNA: TGCGCCAGCAGCCAAGAGCCAGGGGGCATTCAGCCCCAGCATTTT. It is translated as CASSQEPGGIQPQHF.

This clonotype was detected only a few times. This chain links TRBV20-1 with TRBJ2-1; 7 positions match TRBD2. The CDR3 is made up of 15 amino acids. Germline CDR1 reads DFQATT; CDR2 reads SNEGSKA (reference sequence). V trimming: 4 bases; J trimming: 3 bases; junction bases outside the gene matches: 9. CDR3 loop: CSAIGGGVGYNEQFF. The DNA of the CDR3 is TGCAGTGCTATTGGCGGGGGAGTTGGCTACAATGAGCAGTTCTTC.

V usage is TRBV24-1 and J usage is TRBJ2-1; 8 bases are a match to TRBD1. This CDR3 contains 15 residues. Germline trimming cut 9 bases from V and 6 bases from J; bases unmatched to any gene: 12. Germline CDR1 KGHDR, CDR2 SFDVKD. The chain's CDR3 is CATGPAARGLNEQFF. The CDR3 coding sequence is TGTGCCACCGGCCCGGCGGCCAGGGGGCTCAATGAGCAGTTCTTC.

This clonotype occurred many times. V is TRBV2 and J is TRBJ2-1, with a tentative D call TRBD2 (5 bases). The CDR3 runs to 12 residues. Germline V lookup: CDR1 SNHLY, CDR2 FYNNEI. Deletions cut 4 bases from V and 8 bases from J, with 9 bases between. CDR3 DNA: TGTGCCAGCAGTGGCCCGGGGTATGAGCAGTTCTTC. This codes for CASSGPGYEQFF.

This clonotype occurred many times. This rearrangement joins TRBV19 to TRBJ1-1; D is unclear. The CDR3 loop spans 14 amino acids. The germline V gene encodes CDR1 LNHDA and CDR2 SQIVND (reference sequence). The ends were cut back, 3 bases at V and 1 base at J, with 9 bases in the middle. The CDR3 nucleotides read TGTGCCAGTAGTATTCTTGCCGGGAACACTGAAGCTTTCTTT. Translation: CASSILAGNTEAFF.

This clonotype was seen a few times. This chain uses TRBV29-1 with TRBJ1-1; D gene unclear. This CDR3 spans 11 amino acids. Germline CDR1 SQVTM, CDR2 ANQGSEA. Trimming pared 7 bases from V and 3 bases from J, leaving 9 bases between. DNA of the CDR3: TGCAGCGAGACTCTGGACACTGAAGCTTTCTTT. It is translated as CSETLDTEAFF.

Ten or more counts support this clonotype. This chain joins TRBV12-3 or TRBV12-4 and TRBJ1-4, with TRBD1 matching 7 bases. The CDR3 has 15 amino acids. J lost 8 bases, V lost 6 bases, and 12 bases had no gene match. The DNA for the CDR3 is TGTGCCAGCAGGCCTTCAGGGGGATCAGGAGAAAAACTGTTTTTT. Translating gives CASRPSGGSGEKLFF.

Ten or more counts support this clonotype. The rearrangement uses TRBV20-1 and TRBJ2-3, with no clear D. From germline, CDR1 is DFQATT and CDR2 SNEGSKA (reference sequence). The CDR3 is 14 amino acids. The V end lost 6 bases, the J end lost 0 bases, and 13 bases lay between the germline ends. DNA of the CDR3: TGCAGTGCCCCACGACTGGATAGCACAGATACGCAGTATTTT. Protein sequence: CSAPRLDSTDTQYF.

The chain joins TRBV19 to TRBJ2-1; no clear D gene. V lost 2 bases to trimming and J lost 5 bases, with 4 bases between them. Germline assignment: CDR1 LNHDA and CDR2 SQIVND (reference sequence). The CDR3 loop spans 12 amino acids. The CDR3 sequence: CASSITNNEQFF. The CDR3 coding sequence is TGTGCCAGTAGTATAACTAACAATGAGCAGTTCTTC.

The rearrangement joins TRBV28 to TRBJ2-2; TRBD2 aligns across 8 bases. The V segment lost 7 bases and the J segment 4 bases; nucleotides outside the gene matches: 8. The CDR3 totals 15 residues. Per germline, CDR1 MDHEN and CDR2 SYDVKM. CDR3 in amino acids: CASKNAGGRTGELFF. CDR3 nucleotides: TGTGCCAGCAAAAATGCGGGGGGTCGCACCGGGGAGCTGTTTTTT.

This clonotype was counted between two and nine times. The chain has TRBV20-1 and TRBJ1-3; D uncertain. Per germline, CDR1 DFQATT and CDR2 SNEGSKA (reference sequence). V was pared by 3 bases and J by 2 bases, with 8 bases between. The length of the CDR3 is 13 residues. CDR3 sequence: CSARSLPGNTIYF. In DNA form, the CDR3 reads TGCAGTGCTAGGAGTTTGCCTGGAAACACCATATATTTT.

The rearrangement joins TRBV28 to TRBJ1-6; 7 bases agree with TRBD1. CDR1 and CDR2 (germline): MDHEN, SYDVKM. The CDR3 length is 18 residues. J was trimmed by 0 bases and V by 6 bases; bases with no gene match: 11. In DNA, the CDR3 is TGTGCCAGCAGCCAACCGGGACAGCTGAGCTCCTATAATTCACCCCTCCACTTT. Translation gives CASSQPGQLSSYNSPLHF.

The table lists this clonotype with many counts. V gene TRBV7-9 combines with J gene TRBJ2-3; perhaps TRBD2 as D (6 bases). This CDR3 has 15 amino acids. Looked up from germline, CDR1 is SEHNR and CDR2 is FQNEAQ (reference sequence). Trimming took off 5 bases at V and 0 bases at J, with 12 bases between the two ends. As DNA, the CDR3 is TGTGCCAGCAGCGAGCAGCGGGCTAGCACAGATACGCAGTATTTT. This sequence encodes CASSEQRASTDTQYF.

V gene TRBV12-3 or TRBV12-4 combines with J gene TRBJ2-7; D is perhaps TRBD1 (6 bases). V lost 6 bases and J lost 0, with 12 bases in between. The CDR3 covers 14 residues. The DNA for the CDR3 is TGTGCCAGCAGCAGGGACACCGCCTCCTACGAGCAGTACTTC. Its translation: CASSRDTASYEQYF.

The chain joins TRBV6-2 or TRBV6-3 to TRBJ2-3, with TRBD2 matching over 9 bases. The junction had 7 bases not matched to a gene; V was cut back by 5 bases and J by 7 bases. Germline V lookup: CDR1 MNHEY, CDR2 SVGEGT. The CDR3 loop spans 14 amino acids. The CDR3 coding sequence is TGTGCCAGCAGTACGAGCGGGGGGCTGAATACGCAGTATTTT. The encoded protein is CASSTSGGLNTQYF.

This clonotype was picked up a small number of times. This rearrangement joins TRBV27 to TRBJ1-6; D perhaps matches TRBD1 (6 bases). The CDR3 has 15 amino acids. Germline CDR1 is MNHEY and CDR2 is SMNVEV (reference sequence). Deletions cut 7 bases from V and 6 bases from J, with 16 bases between. The CDR3 protein is CASKIQGFSNSPLHF. CDR3 sequence (DNA): TGTGCCAGCAAGATACAGGGATTCAGTAATTCACCCCTCCACTTT.

This clonotype was seen many times. The chain couples TRBV11-2 to TRBJ2-7; the D gene could be TRBD1 or TRBD2 (5 bases each). Germline V gene sequence: CDR1 SGHAT, CDR2 FQNNGV. The CDR3 runs 13 residues. Trimming removed 7 bases from V and 3 bases from J, with 13 bases in between. CDR3 nucleotide sequence: TGTGCCAGCAAAGGAGGACAAAGCTACGAGCAGTACTTC. It codes for CASKGGQSYEQYF.

This clonotype has ten or more counts. CDR3 coding DNA: TGTGCCAGCGGGTTTCGGACAGGGTACGAGCAGTACTTC. Amino acids: CASGFRTGYEQYF. The chain links TRBV7-8 to TRBJ2-7; TRBD1 matches 8 bases. The CDR3 totals 13 residues. The germline gives CDR1 SGHVS, CDR2 FQNEAQ. V lost 8 bases, J lost 4 bases, and 7 bases stayed unmatched.

This clonotype has ten or more counts. This chain joins TRBV20-1 and TRBJ2-1; D is perhaps TRBD2 (6 bases). There are 12 residues in the CDR3. Between the trimmed V and J ends, which lost 2 bases and 6 bases, there was a span of 8 bases. The germline CDR1 and CDR2 sequences are DFQATT and SNEGSKA (reference sequence). CDR3 DNA: TGCAGTGCTAGAAGACTAGGCAATGAGCAGTTCTTC. It codes for CSARRLGNEQFF.

J is TRBJ2-7 and V is TRBV7-2, with no clear D. The CDR3 has 14 amino acids. Trimming left V 2 bases short and J 2 bases short, with 10 bases between. Looked up from germline, CDR1 is SGHTA and CDR2 is FQGNSA. The CDR3 bases are TGTGCCAGCAGCTTACGCACTCTCACCTACGAGCAGTACTTC. Translating it yields CASSLRTLTYEQYF. Full variable domain (outside the CDR3, taken from reference TRBV7-2 and TRBJ2-7): GAGVSQSPSNKVTEKGKDVELRCDPISGHTALYWYRQSLGQGLEFLIYFQGNSAPDKSGLPSDRFSAERTGGSVSTLTIQRTQQEDSAVYLCASSLRTLTYEQYFGPGTRLTVT.